These 30 T cell receptor beta chains were sequenced from one sample in a study of control samples from healthy donors and cancer patients. The table came from immunoSEQ multiplex PCR; TCRdb's copy has only in-frame clones and leaves some out. In the table there are about 92,000 clones, around 82% of which are singletons. The material sequenced was blood. All receptors come from a woman aged 60-75 years in good health.

The chain joins TRBV6-1 to TRBJ1-4; 11 bases match TRBD1. V lost 4 bases to trimming and J lost 3 bases; unmatched junction nucleotides: 13. The CDR3 loop spans 19 amino acids. CDR1 and CDR2 from the germline V gene are MNHNS and SASEGT. CDR3 bases: TGTGCCAGCAGTGGGAAACCCTCCGGGACAGGGGGTTCTAATGAAAAACTGTTTTTT. It codes for CASSGKPSGTGGSNEKLFF.

This clone was observed a single time. The chain combines TRBV11-2 with TRBJ1-3; D is ambiguous. The CDR3 is 11 residues long. V lost 5 bases and J lost 7, with 6 bases in between. CDR1 is SGHAT, CDR2 FQNNGV, per germline. CDR3 sequence: CASSATNTIYF. The CDR3 DNA reads TGTGCCAGCAGCGCGACCAACACCATATATTTT.

This clone was observed once. The genes are TRBV18 and TRBJ1-5, with D possibly being TRBD1 (5 bases). Germline V gene data show CDR1 as KGHSH and CDR2 as LQKENI. CDR3 length: 15 amino acids. Trimming removed 3 bases at V and 2 bases at J, with 11 bases between. CDR3 DNA sequence: TGTGCCAGCTCACCTGAGGGGCTAGGCAATCAGCCCCAGCATTTT. Its protein is CASSPEGLGNQPQHF.

This chain joins TRBV5-1 and TRBJ2-1, with D perhaps TRBD1 or TRBD2 (5 bases each). V was pared by 4 bases and J by 1 base, with 12 bases between. The length of the CDR3 is 15 residues. The V gene's germline CDR1 is SGHRS and CDR2 YFSETQ. The chain's CDR3 is CASSPRDQSYNEQFF. CDR3 sequence (DNA): TGCGCCAGCAGCCCTCGGGACCAGTCCTACAATGAGCAGTTCTTC.

V gene TRBV6-5 combines with J gene TRBJ2-5, with 8 bases identical to TRBD1. J gave up 7 bases and V 6 bases, and 7 bases lay outside the gene matches. The CDR3 runs to 13 residues. Per the germline V gene, CDR1 is MNHEY and CDR2 is SVGAGI. The CDR3, as DNA: TGTGCCAGCAGCGCGACAGGGGTGGCGACCCAGTACTTC. Translation gives CASSATGVATQYF.

The chain recombines TRBV12-3 or TRBV12-4 with TRBJ2-1; D possibly matches TRBD1 or TRBD2 (5 bases each). With 7 bases removed from V and 7 bases from J, the gap between germline ends came to 14 bases. This CDR3 comprises 13 residues. The CDR3 protein is CASTPLWGNEQFF. As DNA, the CDR3 is TGTGCCAGCACCCCTTTGTGGGGGAATGAGCAGTTCTTC.

This chain connects TRBV4-3 to TRBJ1-2, with D uncertain. Germline V gene lookup returns CDR1 LGHNA and CDR2 YSLEER. This CDR3 comprises 14 residues. The V end lost 4 bases, the J end lost 13 bases, and 22 bases lay between the germline ends. The CDR3 sequence is CASSLTSNERAATF. CDR3 sequence (DNA): TGCGCCAGCAGCCTCACCTCCAACGAGCGGGCGGCCACCTTC.

This clone was seen more than once but under ten times. CDR3 residues: CASSPEGGRTGELFF. As DNA, the CDR3 is TGTGCCAGCAGCCCGGAGGGGGGCAGGACCGGGGAGCTGTTTTTT. The chain couples TRBV5-4 to TRBJ2-2; D tentatively fits TRBD1 or TRBD2 (6 bases each). The CDR3 totals 15 residues. Trimming took off 4 bases at V and 5 bases at J, with 15 bases between the two ends. Germline V gives CDR1 SGHNT, CDR2 YYREEE (reference sequence).

The genes are TRBV27 and TRBJ2-5; D perhaps matches TRBD2 (6 bases). Germline-derived CDR1 and CDR2 are MNHEY and SMNVEV (reference sequence). The CDR3 loop spans 14 amino acids. V was pared by 1 base and J by 5 bases, with 11 bases between. This CDR3 is CASSLYGRGETQYF. In DNA, the CDR3 is TGTGCCAGCAGTTTATACGGGAGAGGGGAGACCCAGTACTTC.

In this sample, this clone turned up once. The rearrangement uses TRBV6-6 and TRBJ1-3; D unclear. The ends were cut back, 2 bases at V and 2 bases at J, with 7 bases in the middle. Germline V gene lookup returns CDR1 MNHNY and CDR2 SVGAGI (reference sequence). The CDR3 sequence is 14 residues long. The CDR3 DNA is TGTGCCAGCAGTTACAACGGGGCTGGAAACACCATATATTTT. Translated: CASSYNGAGNTIYF.

The chain uses TRBV4-1 and TRBJ1-5; maybe TRBD1 (5 bases). V was shortened by 0 bases and J by 10 bases, with 10 bases between the two germline ends. The CDR3 sequence is 13 residues long. Germline V gives CDR1 MGHRA, CDR2 YSYEKL. Written as DNA, the CDR3 is TGCGCCAGCAGCCAAGAGGAGGGGACTCCCCAGCATTTT. This codes for CASSQEEGTPQHF.

The CDR3 nucleotides read TGTGCCAGTAGAACGGGCGGTAGCACAGATACGCAGTATTTT. This gives the protein CASRTGGSTDTQYF. The chain is built from TRBV19 and TRBJ2-3; D remains unclear. V was shortened by 6 bases and J by 0 bases, with 10 bases between the two germline ends. The CDR3 spans 14 residues. Looked up from germline, CDR1 is LNHDA and CDR2 is SQIVND (reference sequence).

The gene calls are TRBV6-6 and TRBJ1-5; TRBD1 matches at 8 bases. CDR1 is MNHNY, CDR2 SVGAGI, per germline (reference sequence). Trimming at V came to 2 bases and at J to 7 bases, leaving 1 base not matched to a gene. CDR3 length equals 13 residues. The CDR3 loop is CASSYRDRQPQHF. Here the CDR3 DNA reads TGTGCCAGCAGTTACAGGGACAGGCAGCCCCAGCATTTT.

The chain links TRBV6-5 to TRBJ2-5; a weak D match, TRBD2 (6 bases). Germline assignment: CDR1 MNHEY and CDR2 SVGAGI. Trimming shortened V by 7 bases and J by 8 bases, and 20 bases separated the two germline ends. CDR3 length: 14 residues. The CDR3 reads CASTLLVAEGTQYF. The CDR3 region has the DNA TGTGCCAGCACCCTCCTGGTAGCGGAAGGAACCCAGTACTTC.

This clone was seen a single time. This chain links TRBV29-1 with TRBJ2-2; possible D gene TRBD1, 6 bases. The V gene lost 8 bases and the J gene lost 6 bases, with 22 bases spanning the gap. The CDR3 is made up of 15 amino acids. Per the germline V gene, CDR1 is SQVTM and CDR2 is ANQGSEA. The CDR3 region is CSSGEGQCASGELFF. CDR3 nucleotide sequence: TGCAGCTCTGGCGAAGGACAGTGCGCTTCCGGGGAGCTGTTTTTT.

The genes are TRBV5-5 and TRBJ2-5, with D tentatively TRBD1 (5 bases). V was shortened by 4 bases and J by 1 base, with 8 bases between the two germline ends. This CDR3 has 13 residues. The V gene's germline CDR1 is SGHKS and CDR2 YYEKEE (reference sequence). The CDR3 DNA sequence: TGTGCCAGCAGCGGCCAGGGCCAAGAGACCCAGTACTTC. Its protein is CASSGQGQETQYF.

The chain joins TRBV27 to TRBJ2-1; 13 bases line up with TRBD2. The germline gives CDR1 MNHEY, CDR2 SMNVEV (reference sequence). The junction had 10 bases not matched to a gene; V was cut back by 5 bases and J by 12 bases. The CDR3 is made up of 15 amino acids. CDR3 coding DNA: TGTGCCAGCAGTAGAACTAGCGGGAGGGCCATAGCGCAGTTCTTC. Protein: CASSRTSGRAIAQFF.

V gene TRBV6-5 combines with J gene TRBJ1-2; D is unclear. Germline V gene lookup returns CDR1 MNHEY and CDR2 SVGAGI. V was trimmed by 5 bases and J by 4 bases, leaving 17 bases between them. The CDR3 runs 15 residues. CDR3 coding DNA: TGTGCCAGCAGTCCCCGCGGGGAGGGAGGCTATGGCTACACCTTC. It is translated as CASSPRGEGGYGYTF.

This clone has just a few counts. The chain's CDR3 is CASRSLTGVFFYGYTF. DNA for the CDR3: TGTGCAAGTCGCTCATTGACAGGGGTCTTCTTTTATGGCTACACCTTC. The V gene is TRBV12-2, the J gene TRBJ1-2; the tabulated D call, TRBD1, remains unverified against the DNA. TRBV12-2 is termed a pseudogene. The CDR3 length is 16 residues.

The rearrangement links TRBV5-1 to TRBJ2-7; 10 bases align to TRBD2. The CDR3 contains 15 residues. Germline V gene lookup returns CDR1 SGHRS and CDR2 YFSETQ. J was trimmed by 2 bases and V by 2 bases; bases with no gene match: 4. The CDR3 is CASSFGLAGAYEQYF. In DNA form, the CDR3 reads TGCGCCAGCAGCTTTGGGCTAGCGGGAGCCTACGAGCAGTACTTC.

The chain recombines TRBV28 with TRBJ1-6; D unresolved. V lost 4 bases, J lost 7 bases, and 17 bases lay in between. The germline V gene encodes CDR1 MDHEN and CDR2 SYDVKM. The CDR3 is made up of 16 amino acids. The CDR3: CASSYGGRSYNSPLHF. The CDR3 DNA reads TGTGCCAGCAGTTACGGAGGGCGTTCGTACAATTCACCCCTCCACTTT. The whole variable domain, remainder taken from reference TRBV28 and TRBJ1-6, is DVKVTQSSRYLVKRTGEKVFLECVQDMDHENMFWYRQDPGLGLRLIYFSYDVKMKEKGDIPEGYSVSREKKERFSLILESASTNQTSMYLCASSYGGRSYNSPLHFGNGTRLTVT.

In this sample, this clone turned up once. J is TRBJ1-3 and V is TRBV10-2, with D hard to call. This CDR3 is built from 13 residues. CDR1 is WSHSY, CDR2 SAAADI, per germline. Between the trimmed V and J ends, which lost 1 base and 7 bases, there was a span of 8 bases. The CDR3, as DNA: TGCGCCAGCAGTGAGTTTCAGTCGAACACCATATATTTT. This translates into CASSEFQSNTIYF.

The CDR3, as DNA: TGTGCTAGTGATATACAGAGAAATCAGCCCCAGCATTTT. Translation gives CASDIQRNQPQHF. The chain employs TRBV12-5 and TRBJ1-5; D unclear. Trimming pared 7 bases from V and 4 bases from J, leaving 11 bases between. Germline CDR1 LGHNT, CDR2 FRNRAP. The CDR3 consists of 13 residues. Full variable domain (missing parts from reference TRBV12-5 and TRBJ1-5): DARVTQTPRHKVTEMGQEVTMRCQPILGHNTVFWYRQTMMQGLELLAYFRNRAPLDDSGMPKDRFSAEMPDATLATLKIQPSEPRDSAVYFCASDIQRNQPQHFGDGTRLSIL.

V and J are TRBV7-6 and TRBJ2-2, with 9 bases matching TRBD1. The CDR3 has 15 amino acids. Losses at the gene ends were 5 bases for V and 5 bases for J; bases not matched to a gene: 6. Germline CDR1 SGHVS, CDR2 FNYEAQ. CDR3 sequence (DNA): TGTGCCAGCAGCCAAACAGGGGGCCTAACCGGGGAGCTGTTTTTT. The encoded protein is CASSQTGGLTGELFF.

The rearrangement links TRBV6-2 or TRBV6-3 to TRBJ1-5; D may be TRBD1 (5 bases). Trimming cost V 0 bases and J 7 bases, with 13 bases left between them. CDR1 and CDR2 from the germline V gene are MNHEY and SVGEGT. This CDR3 region has 15 residues. DNA of the CDR3: TGTGCCAGCAGTTACTCGGGCAGGGTTCAGCAGCCCCAGCATTTT. Protein sequence: CASSYSGRVQQPQHF.

The chain employs TRBV9 and TRBJ2-2; the D is unclear. Germline V gene lookup returns CDR1 SGDLS and CDR2 YYNGEE. The CDR3 has 15 amino acids. V was pared by 4 bases and J by 1 base, with 11 bases between. As DNA, the CDR3 is TGTGCCAGCAGCCCCCCCACGGTGAACACCGGGGAGCTGTTTTTT. It yields the protein CASSPPTVNTGELFF.

The rearrangement uses TRBV3-1 (or the pseudogene TRBV3-2) and TRBJ1-1; tentatively, D is TRBD1 (5 bases). This CDR3 spans 15 amino acids. The germline gives CDR1 LGHDT, CDR2 YNNKEL (reference sequence). Trimming shortened V by 1 base and J by 10 bases, and 19 bases separated the two germline ends. The CDR3 DNA is TGTGCCAGCAGCCAAGGACCTATGAGGGGCGCGGGAGCTTTCTTT. This translates into CASSQGPMRGAGAFF.

The count of this clone is one. This sequence joins TRBV5-8 and TRBJ2-4, with TRBD1 as a possible D gene (6 bases). Trimming cost V 4 bases and J 0 bases, with 17 bases left between them. From germline, CDR1 is SGHTS and CDR2 YDEGEE. The CDR3 has 17 amino acids. CDR3 sequence: CASSLDTGSVAKNIQYF. The DNA of the CDR3 is TGTGCCAGCAGCCTAGACACAGGGTCCGTAGCCAAAAACATTCAGTACTTC.

The gene calls are TRBV21-1 and TRBJ2-1; TRBD2, the table's D call, lacks a check against the DNA. TRBV21-1 is labeled a pseudogene. CDR3 length equals 19 residues. The CDR3 reads CASSTPWLAGDGPVNEQFF. The CDR3 DNA reads TGTGCCAGCAGCACACCGTGGCTAGCGGGAGACGGGCCCGTCAATGAGCAGTTCTTC.

The V gene is TRBV19, the J gene TRBJ2-3; D could derive from TRBD1 or TRBD2 (6 bases each). The CDR3 covers 18 residues. Germline V gene data show CDR1 as LNHDA and CDR2 as SQIVND (reference sequence). V was clipped by 0 bases and J by 2 bases, with 18 bases between them. CDR3 DNA sequence: TGTGCCAGTAGTATAGATTTACGGGGGCGTTGGTCCACAGATACGCAGTATTTT. Translating gives CASSIDLRGRWSTDTQYF.